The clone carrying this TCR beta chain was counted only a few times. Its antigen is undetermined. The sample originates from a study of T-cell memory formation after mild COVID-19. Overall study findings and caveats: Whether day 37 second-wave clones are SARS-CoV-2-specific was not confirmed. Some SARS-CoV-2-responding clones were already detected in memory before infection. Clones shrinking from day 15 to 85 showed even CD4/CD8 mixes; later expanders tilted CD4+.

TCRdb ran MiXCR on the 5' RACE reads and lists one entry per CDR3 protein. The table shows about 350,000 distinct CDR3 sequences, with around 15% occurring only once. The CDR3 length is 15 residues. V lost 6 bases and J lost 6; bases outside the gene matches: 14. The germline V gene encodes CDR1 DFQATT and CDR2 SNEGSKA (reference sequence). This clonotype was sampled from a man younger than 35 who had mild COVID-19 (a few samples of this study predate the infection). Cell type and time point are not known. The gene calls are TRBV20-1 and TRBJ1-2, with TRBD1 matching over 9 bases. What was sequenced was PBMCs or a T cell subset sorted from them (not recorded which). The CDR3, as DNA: TGCAGTGCGACAGGCACGGGACAGGGACACAATGGCTACACCTTC. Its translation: CSATGTGQGHNGYTF.